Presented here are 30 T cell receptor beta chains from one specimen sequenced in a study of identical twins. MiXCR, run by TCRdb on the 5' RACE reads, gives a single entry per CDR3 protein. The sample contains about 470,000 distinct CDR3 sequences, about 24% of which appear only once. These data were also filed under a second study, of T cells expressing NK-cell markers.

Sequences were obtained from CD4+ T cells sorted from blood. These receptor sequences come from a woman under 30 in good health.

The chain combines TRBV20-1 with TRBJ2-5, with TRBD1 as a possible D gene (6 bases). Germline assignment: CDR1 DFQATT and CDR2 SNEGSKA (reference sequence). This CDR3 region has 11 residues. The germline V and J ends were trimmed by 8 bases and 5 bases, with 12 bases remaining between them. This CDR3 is CSLQGSETQYF. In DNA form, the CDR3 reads TGCAGTTTACAGGGATCGGAGACCCAGTACTTC.

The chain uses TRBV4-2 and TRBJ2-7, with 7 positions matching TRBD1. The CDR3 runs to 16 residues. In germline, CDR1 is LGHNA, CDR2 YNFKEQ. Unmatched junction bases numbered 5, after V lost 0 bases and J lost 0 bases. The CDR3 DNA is TGTGCCAGCAGCCAAGATATGGGGACAGTCTCCTACGAGCAGTACTTC. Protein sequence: CASSQDMGTVSYEQYF.

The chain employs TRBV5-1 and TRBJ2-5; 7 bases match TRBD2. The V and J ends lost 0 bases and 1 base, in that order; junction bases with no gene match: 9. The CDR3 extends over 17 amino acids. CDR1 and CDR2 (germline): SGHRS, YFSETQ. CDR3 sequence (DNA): TGCGCCAGCAGCTTGGTTTCCGCGGGGGACTTCCAAGAGACCCAGTACTTC. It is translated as CASSLVSAGDFQETQYF.

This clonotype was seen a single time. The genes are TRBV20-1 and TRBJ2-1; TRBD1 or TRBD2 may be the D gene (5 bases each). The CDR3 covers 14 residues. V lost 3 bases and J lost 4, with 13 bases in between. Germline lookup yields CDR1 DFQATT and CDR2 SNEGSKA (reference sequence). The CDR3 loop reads CSARGRAVYNEQFF. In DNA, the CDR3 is TGCAGTGCTAGGGGACGGGCGGTTTACAATGAGCAGTTCTTC.

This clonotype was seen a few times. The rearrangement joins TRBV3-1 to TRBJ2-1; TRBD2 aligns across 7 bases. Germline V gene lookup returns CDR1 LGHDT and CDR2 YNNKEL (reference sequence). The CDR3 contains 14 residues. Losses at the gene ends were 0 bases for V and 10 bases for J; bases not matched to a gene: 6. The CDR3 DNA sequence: TGTGCCAGCAGCCAAGAGGGAGGGCTAGCGGAGCAGTTCTTC. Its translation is CASSQEGGLAEQFF.

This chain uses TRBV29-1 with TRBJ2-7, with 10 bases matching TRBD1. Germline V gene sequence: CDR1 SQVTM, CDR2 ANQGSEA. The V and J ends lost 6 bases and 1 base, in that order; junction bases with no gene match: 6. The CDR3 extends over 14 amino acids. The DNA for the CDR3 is TGCAGCGTCCGGACAGGGGGTAGGTCCTACGAGCAGTACTTC. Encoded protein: CSVRTGGRSYEQYF.

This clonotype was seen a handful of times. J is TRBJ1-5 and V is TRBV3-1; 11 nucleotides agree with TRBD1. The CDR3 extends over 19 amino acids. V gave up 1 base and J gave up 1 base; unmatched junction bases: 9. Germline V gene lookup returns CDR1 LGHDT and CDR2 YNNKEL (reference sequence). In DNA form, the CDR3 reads TGTGCCAGCAGCCAAGGTTACCGGACAGGGGGCATCAGCAATCAGCCCCAGCATTTT. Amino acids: CASSQGYRTGGISNQPQHF. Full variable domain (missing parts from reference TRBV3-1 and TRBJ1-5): DTAVSQTPKYLVTQMGNDKSIKCEQNLGHDTMYWYKQDSKKFLKIMFSYNNKELIINETVPNRFSPKSPDKAHLNLHINSLELGDSAVYFCASSQGYRTGGISNQPQHFGDGTRLSIL.

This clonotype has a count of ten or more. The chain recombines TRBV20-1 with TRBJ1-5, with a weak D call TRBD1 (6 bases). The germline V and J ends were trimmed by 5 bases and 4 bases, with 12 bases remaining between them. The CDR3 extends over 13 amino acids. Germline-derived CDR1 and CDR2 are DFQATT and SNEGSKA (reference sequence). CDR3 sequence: CSADIQGNQPQHF. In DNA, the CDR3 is TGCAGTGCTGATATACAGGGTAATCAGCCCCAGCATTTT.

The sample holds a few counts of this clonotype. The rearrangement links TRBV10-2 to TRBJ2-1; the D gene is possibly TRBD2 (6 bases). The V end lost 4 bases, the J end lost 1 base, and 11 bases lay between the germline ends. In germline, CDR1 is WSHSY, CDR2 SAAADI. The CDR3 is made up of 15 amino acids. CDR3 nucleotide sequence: TGCGCCAGCAGTGCCGGGACTCCGTCCTACAATGAGCAGTTCTTC. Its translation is CASSAGTPSYNEQFF.

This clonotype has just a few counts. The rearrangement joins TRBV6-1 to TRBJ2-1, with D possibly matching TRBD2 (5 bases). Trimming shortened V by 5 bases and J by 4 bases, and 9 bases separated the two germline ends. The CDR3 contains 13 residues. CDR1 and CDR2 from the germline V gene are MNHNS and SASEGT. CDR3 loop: CASSREKYNEQFF. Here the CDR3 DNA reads TGTGCCAGCAGTAGGGAGAAGTACAATGAGCAGTTCTTC.

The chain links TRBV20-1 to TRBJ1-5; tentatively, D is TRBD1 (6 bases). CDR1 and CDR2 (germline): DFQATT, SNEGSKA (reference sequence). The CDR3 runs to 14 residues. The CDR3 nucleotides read TGCAGCGGATCAACCGGGGGGGCCGATCAGCCCCAGCATTTT. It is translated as CSGSTGGADQPQHF.

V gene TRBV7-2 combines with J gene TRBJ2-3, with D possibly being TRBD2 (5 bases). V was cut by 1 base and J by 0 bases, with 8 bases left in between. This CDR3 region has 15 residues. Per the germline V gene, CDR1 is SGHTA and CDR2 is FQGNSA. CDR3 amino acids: CASSLVASSTDTQYF. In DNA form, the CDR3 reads TGTGCCAGCAGCTTAGTGGCTAGCAGCACAGATACGCAGTATTTT.

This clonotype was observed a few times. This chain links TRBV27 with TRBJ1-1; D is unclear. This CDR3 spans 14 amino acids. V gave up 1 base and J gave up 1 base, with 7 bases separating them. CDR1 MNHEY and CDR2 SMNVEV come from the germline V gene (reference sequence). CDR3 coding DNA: TGTGCCAGCAGTTTATTTCCGGAGAACACTGAAGCTTTCTTT. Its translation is CASSLFPENTEAFF.

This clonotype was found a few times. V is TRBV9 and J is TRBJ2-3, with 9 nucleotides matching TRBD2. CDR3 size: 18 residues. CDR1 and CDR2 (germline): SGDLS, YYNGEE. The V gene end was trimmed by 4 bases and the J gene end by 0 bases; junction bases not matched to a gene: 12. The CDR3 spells CASSLQAGGAGSTDTQYF. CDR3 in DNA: TGTGCCAGCAGCCTTCAAGCGGGAGGTGCGGGGAGCACAGATACGCAGTATTTT.

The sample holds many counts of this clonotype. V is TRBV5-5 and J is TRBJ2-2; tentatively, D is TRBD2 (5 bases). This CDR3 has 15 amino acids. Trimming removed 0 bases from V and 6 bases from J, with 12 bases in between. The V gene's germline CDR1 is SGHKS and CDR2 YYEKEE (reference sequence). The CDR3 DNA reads TGTGCCAGCAGCTTGGTTATCGGGGAAGCCGGGGAGCTGTTTTTT. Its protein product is CASSLVIGEAGELFF.

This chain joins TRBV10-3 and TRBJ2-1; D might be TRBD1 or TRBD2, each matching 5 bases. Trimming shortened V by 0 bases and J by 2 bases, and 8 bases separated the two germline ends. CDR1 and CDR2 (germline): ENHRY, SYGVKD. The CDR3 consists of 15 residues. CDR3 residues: CAISESGGTYNEQFF. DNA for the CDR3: TGTGCCATCAGTGAGTCTGGGGGAACCTACAATGAGCAGTTCTTC.

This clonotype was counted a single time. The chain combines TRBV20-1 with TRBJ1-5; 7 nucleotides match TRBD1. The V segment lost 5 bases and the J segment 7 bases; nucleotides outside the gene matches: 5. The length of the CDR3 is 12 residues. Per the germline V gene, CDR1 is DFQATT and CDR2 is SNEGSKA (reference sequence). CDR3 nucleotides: TGCAGTGCTCGATCAGGGGGGCAGCCCCAGCATTTT. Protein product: CSARSGGQPQHF.

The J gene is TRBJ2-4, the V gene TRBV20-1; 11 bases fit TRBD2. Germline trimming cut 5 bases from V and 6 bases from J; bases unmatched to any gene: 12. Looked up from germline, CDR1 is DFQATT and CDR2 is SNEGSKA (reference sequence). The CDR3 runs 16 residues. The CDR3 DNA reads TGCAGTGCTGCCTGGACTAGCGGGCACGGGGGAAACATTCAGTACTTC. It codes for CSAAWTSGHGGNIQYF.

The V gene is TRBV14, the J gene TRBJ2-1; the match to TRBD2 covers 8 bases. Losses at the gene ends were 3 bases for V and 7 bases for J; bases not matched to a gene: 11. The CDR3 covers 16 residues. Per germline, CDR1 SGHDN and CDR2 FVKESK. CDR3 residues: CASSQTQLAGKNEQFF. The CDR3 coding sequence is TGTGCCAGCAGCCAGACGCAGTTAGCGGGGAAAAATGAGCAGTTCTTC.

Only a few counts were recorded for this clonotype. The CDR3 nucleotides are TGTGCCAGCAGCCCCAGGGTTAATGAGCAGTTCTTC. This gives the protein CASSPRVNEQFF. The V call is TRBV3-1, the J call TRBJ2-1; D is possibly TRBD1 (5 bases). Trimming took off 4 bases at V and 7 bases at J, with 8 bases between the two ends. The CDR3 contains 12 residues. Germline V lookup: CDR1 LGHDT, CDR2 YNNKEL (reference sequence).

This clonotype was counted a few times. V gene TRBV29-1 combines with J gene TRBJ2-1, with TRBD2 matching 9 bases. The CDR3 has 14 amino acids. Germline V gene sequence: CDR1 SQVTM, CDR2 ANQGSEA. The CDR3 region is CSQGMRGGPNEQFF. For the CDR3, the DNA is TGCAGTCAGGGGATGCGGGGGGGCCCCAATGAGCAGTTCTTC.

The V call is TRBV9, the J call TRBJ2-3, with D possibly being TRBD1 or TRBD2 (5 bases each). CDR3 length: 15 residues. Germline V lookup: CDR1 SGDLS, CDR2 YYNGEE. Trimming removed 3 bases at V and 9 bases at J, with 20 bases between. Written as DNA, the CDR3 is TGTGCCAGCAGCGCCCGGGACCTGCGACATGGGACGCAGTATTTT. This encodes CASSARDLRHGTQYF.

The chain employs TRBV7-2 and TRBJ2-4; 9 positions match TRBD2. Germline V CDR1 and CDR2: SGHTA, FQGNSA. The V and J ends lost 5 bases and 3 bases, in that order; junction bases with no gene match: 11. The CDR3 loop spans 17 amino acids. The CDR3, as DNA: TGTGCCAGCAGCCCGACCCTAGCGGGGAATGGCAAAAACATTCAGTACTTC. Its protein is CASSPTLAGNGKNIQYF.

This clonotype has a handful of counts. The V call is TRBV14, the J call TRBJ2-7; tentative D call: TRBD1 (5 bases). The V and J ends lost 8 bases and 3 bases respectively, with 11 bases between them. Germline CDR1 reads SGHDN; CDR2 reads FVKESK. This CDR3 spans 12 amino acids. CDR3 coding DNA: TGTGCCAGCGGGGCAGATCGCTACGAGCAGTACTTC. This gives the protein CASGADRYEQYF.

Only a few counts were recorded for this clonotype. Here the CDR3 DNA reads TGTGCCAGCAGCTACCCGGACAGGTTTGGCTACACCTTC. It specifies CASSYPDRFGYTF. The V gene is TRBV7-3, the J gene TRBJ1-2, with 7 bases fitting TRBD1. CDR3 size: 13 residues. CDR1 and CDR2 from the germline V gene are SGHTA and FQGTGA. V lost 4 bases and J lost 7; bases outside the gene matches: 6.

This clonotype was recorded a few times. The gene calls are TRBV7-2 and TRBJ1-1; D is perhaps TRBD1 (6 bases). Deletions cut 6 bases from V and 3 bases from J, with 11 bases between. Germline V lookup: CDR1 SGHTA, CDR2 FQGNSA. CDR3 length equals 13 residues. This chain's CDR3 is CASRGGRDTEAFF. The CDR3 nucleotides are TGTGCCAGCAGAGGGGGTAGGGACACTGAAGCTTTCTTT.

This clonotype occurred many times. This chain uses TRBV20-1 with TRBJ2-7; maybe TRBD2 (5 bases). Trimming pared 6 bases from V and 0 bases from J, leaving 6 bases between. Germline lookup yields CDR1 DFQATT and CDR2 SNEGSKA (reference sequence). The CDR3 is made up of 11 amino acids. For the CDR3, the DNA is TGCAGTGCGGGGAGCTCCTACGAGCAGTACTTC. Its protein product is CSAGSSYEQYF.

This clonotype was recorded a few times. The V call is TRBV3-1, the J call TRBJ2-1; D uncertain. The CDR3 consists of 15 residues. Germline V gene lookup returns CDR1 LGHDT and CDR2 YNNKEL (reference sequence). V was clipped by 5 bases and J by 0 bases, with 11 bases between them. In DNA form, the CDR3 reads TGTGCCAGCAGCTTTTCCATAGCCTCCTACAATGAGCAGTTCTTC. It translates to CASSFSIASYNEQFF.

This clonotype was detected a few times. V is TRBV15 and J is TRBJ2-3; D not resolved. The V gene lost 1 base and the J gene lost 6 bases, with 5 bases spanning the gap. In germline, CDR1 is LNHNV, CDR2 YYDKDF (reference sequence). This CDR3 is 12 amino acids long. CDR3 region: CATSRAGDTQYF. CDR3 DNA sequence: TGTGCCACCAGCAGAGCCGGTGATACGCAGTATTTT.

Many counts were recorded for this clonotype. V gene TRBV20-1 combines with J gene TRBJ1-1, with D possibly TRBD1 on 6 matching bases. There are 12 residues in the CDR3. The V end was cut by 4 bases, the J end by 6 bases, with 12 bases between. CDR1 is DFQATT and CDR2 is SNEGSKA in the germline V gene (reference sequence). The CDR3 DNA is TGCAGTGCTAACAGGGCGGTCGCTGAAGCTTTCTTT. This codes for CSANRAVAEAFF.